What follows are 16 T cell receptor beta chains derived from one specimen sequenced in a study of cytomegalovirus exposure and HLA in healthy donors. The protocol was immunoSEQ multiplex PCR, while the TCRdb copy is restricted to in-frame clones and leaves out a portion. This table holds about 63,000 clones, around 90% found once. The sequenced sample was PBMCs. These receptors all stem from a woman aged 18-29 years in good health and CMV-seronegative.

This chain links TRBV10-3 with TRBJ2-1, with TRBD1 matching over 7 bases. The CDR3 runs to 16 residues. Germline V gene data show CDR1 as ENHRY and CDR2 as SYGVKD. J was trimmed by 4 bases and V by 3 bases; bases with no gene match: 9. The CDR3 DNA reads as TGTGCCATCAGTGACGCGAAGGGGGCGCAATACAATGAGCAGTTCTTC. Protein sequence: CAISDAKGAQYNEQFF.

The rearrangement uses TRBV19 and TRBJ2-5; tentatively, D is TRBD2 (5 bases). V was cut by 3 bases and J by 1 base, with 9 bases left in between. This CDR3 spans 14 amino acids. Germline V lookup: CDR1 LNHDA, CDR2 SQIVND (reference sequence). This chain's CDR3 is CASSIPGSQETQYF. The CDR3 bases are TGTGCCAGTAGTATCCCGGGGAGCCAAGAGACCCAGTACTTC.

This chain joins TRBV6-6 and TRBJ2-3, with TRBD2 matching over 9 bases. V lost 4 bases, J lost 3 bases, and 8 bases stayed unmatched. CDR1 is MNHNY and CDR2 is SVGAGI in the germline V gene (reference sequence). The CDR3 is 16 amino acids. CDR3 coding DNA: TGTGCCAGCAGTTCCCCCCGGACTAGCGTTACAGATACGCAGTATTTT. Protein: CASSSPRTSVTDTQYF.

Only one count was recorded for this clone. The CDR3 region has the DNA TGTGCCAGCAGCCTACGTCTAGCGGGAGCGGGGGAGCAGTTCTTC. The encoded protein is CASSLRLAGAGEQFF. The rearrangement uses TRBV11-3 and TRBJ2-1, with TRBD2 identical over 10 bases. Germline values: CDR1 SGHNT, CDR2 YENEEA. The CDR3 consists of 15 residues. J lost 10 bases, V lost 5 bases, and 11 bases had no gene match.

V gene TRBV7-6 combines with J gene TRBJ2-5; possible D gene TRBD2, 6 bases. CDR3 length: 15 amino acids. The V and J ends lost 2 bases and 5 bases respectively, with 15 bases between them. Looked up from germline, CDR1 is SGHVS and CDR2 is FNYEAQ. CDR3 sequence reads: CASSLYFGTLETQYF. In nucleotides, the CDR3 is TGTGCCAGCAGCTTATACTTCGGGACTTTGGAGACCCAGTACTTC.

The rearrangement uses TRBV7-9 and TRBJ2-2, with TRBD1 matching 9 bases. V shed 2 bases, J shed 8 bases, and the junction held 9 bases outside the gene matches. In germline, CDR1 is SEHNR, CDR2 FQNEAQ (reference sequence). The CDR3 is 16 amino acids. The DNA for the CDR3 is TGTGCCAGCAGCTTATTGGGACAGGGAATCGGAGGGGAGCTGTTTTTT. Translation gives CASSLLGQGIGGELFF.

The chain links TRBV7-2 to TRBJ2-2; the match to TRBD2 covers 7 bases. J was trimmed by 4 bases and V by 2 bases; bases with no gene match: 13. The CDR3 length is 18 residues. Germline V gene sequence: CDR1 SGHTA, CDR2 FQGNSA. The CDR3, as DNA: TGTGCCAGCAGCTTACTCGTCGGGGGGAGGGGTGGCACCGGGGAGCTGTTTTTT. Protein product: CASSLLVGGRGGTGELFF.

This chain joins TRBV29-1 and TRBJ2-5, with D unclear. V lost 7 bases to trimming and J lost 4 bases, with 10 bases between them. Germline V lookup: CDR1 SQVTM, CDR2 ANQGSEA. The CDR3 consists of 11 residues. The CDR3: CSAGPGETQYF. CDR3 coding DNA: TGCAGCGCAGGTCCAGGAGAGACCCAGTACTTC. The full variable domain, in which reference TRBV29-1 and TRBJ2-5 provide the parts outside the CDR3, is SAVISQKPSRDICQRGTSLTIQCQVDSQVTMMFWYRQQPGQSLTLIATANQGSEATYESGFVIDKFPISRPNLTFSTLTVSNMSPEDSSIYLCSAGPGETQYFGPGTRLLVL.

V usage is TRBV5-3 and J usage is TRBJ2-7; 9 bases agree with TRBD1. TRBV5-3 is known as an ORF, though its function is uncertain. The CDR3 length is 16 residues. Germline trimming cut 4 bases from V and 4 bases from J; bases unmatched to any gene: 12. The CDR3 protein is CARSDNTGQGKYEQYF. For the CDR3, the DNA is TGTGCCAGAAGCGACAACACCGGACAGGGGAAGTACGAGCAGTACTTC.

V is TRBV5-4 and J is TRBJ2-1; TRBD2 agrees at 11 bases. CDR3 length: 16 residues. Germline CDR1 and CDR2: SGHNT and YYREEE (reference sequence). J was trimmed by 0 bases and V by 4 bases; bases with no gene match: 3. The CDR3 loop reads CASSVLAGASYNEQFF. Here the CDR3 DNA reads TGTGCCAGCAGCGTACTAGCGGGGGCCTCCTACAATGAGCAGTTCTTC.

The chain has TRBV7-2 and TRBJ2-5; D is undetermined. Between the trimmed V and J ends, which lost 4 bases and 5 bases, there was a span of 5 bases. The V gene's germline CDR1 is SGHTA and CDR2 FQGNSA. The CDR3 extends over 11 amino acids. Here the CDR3 reads CASSSRETQYF. The CDR3 DNA sequence: TGTGCCAGCAGCTCGAGGGAGACCCAGTACTTC.

The V gene is TRBV5-6, the J gene TRBJ2-2; 8 bases are a match to TRBD1. Germline V gene lookup returns CDR1 SGHDT and CDR2 YYEEEE. The trim removed 4 bases at V and 5 bases at J, leaving 10 bases unmatched. This CDR3 comprises 16 residues. CDR3 bases: TGTGCCAGCAGCCGTCCCACAGGGGGGAGAACCGGGGAGCTGTTTTTT. It specifies CASSRPTGGRTGELFF.

This chain links TRBV28 with TRBJ2-3; 9 nucleotides line up with TRBD1. CDR3 size: 17 residues. The germline gives CDR1 MDHEN, CDR2 SYDVKM. Germline trimming cut 2 bases from V and 5 bases from J; bases unmatched to any gene: 11. CDR3 in amino acids: CASSLMYEQGARDTQYF. The CDR3 DNA follows: TGTGCCAGCAGTTTAATGTATGAACAGGGGGCGAGAGATACGCAGTATTTT.

This chain joins TRBV5-4 and TRBJ2-1, with 8 bases aligning to TRBD2. The CDR3 runs 16 residues. After removal of 0 bases from V and 0 bases from J, the junction contained 2 bases not matched to a gene. Germline CDR1 is SGHNT and CDR2 is YYREEE (reference sequence). The CDR3 DNA is TGTGCCAGCAGCTTGGACGGGGGGGGCTCCTACAATGAGCAGTTCTTC. Translating gives CASSLDGGGSYNEQFF.

The gene calls are TRBV7-2 and TRBJ2-5; 7 nucleotides agree with TRBD1. CDR1 and CDR2 (germline): SGHTA, FQGNSA. The CDR3 is made up of 15 amino acids. V shed 4 bases and J 2 bases; nucleotides not matched to a gene: 7. The CDR3 reads CASSSSPGQQETQYF. CDR3 DNA: TGTGCCAGCAGCTCCTCACCGGGACAGCAAGAGACCCAGTACTTC. The whole variable domain, remainder taken from reference TRBV7-2 and TRBJ2-5, is GAGVSQSPSNKVTEKGKDVELRCDPISGHTALYWYRQSLGQGLEFLIYFQGNSAPDKSGLPSDRFSAERTGGSVSTLTIQRTQQEDSAVYLCASSSSPGQQETQYFGPGTRLLVL.

The chain has TRBV5-5 and TRBJ2-7, with 8 bases identical to TRBD2. Germline V gene data show CDR1 as SGHKS and CDR2 as YYEKEE (reference sequence). The CDR3 has 14 residues. J lost 6 bases, V lost 0 bases, and 5 bases had no gene match. CDR3 in amino acids: CASSLGLALGEQYF. CDR3 sequence (DNA): TGTGCCAGCAGCTTGGGACTAGCGTTAGGCGAGCAGTACTTC.